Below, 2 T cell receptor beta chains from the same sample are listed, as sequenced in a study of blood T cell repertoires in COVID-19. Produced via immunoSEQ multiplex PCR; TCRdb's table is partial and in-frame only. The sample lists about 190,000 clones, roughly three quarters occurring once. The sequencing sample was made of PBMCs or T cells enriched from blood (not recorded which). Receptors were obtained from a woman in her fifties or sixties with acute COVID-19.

DNA for the CDR3: TGTGCCAGCAGCTTAGGGGCCGGCAGGGTACCTTCACCCCTCCACTTT. Residues: CASSLGAGRVPSPLHF. The V and J genes are TRBV7-9 and TRBJ1-6; maybe TRBD1 (5 bases). CDR3 length: 16 amino acids. V was clipped by 1 base and J by 9 bases, with 16 bases between them. Germline CDR1 reads SEHNR; CDR2 reads FQNEAQ (reference sequence).

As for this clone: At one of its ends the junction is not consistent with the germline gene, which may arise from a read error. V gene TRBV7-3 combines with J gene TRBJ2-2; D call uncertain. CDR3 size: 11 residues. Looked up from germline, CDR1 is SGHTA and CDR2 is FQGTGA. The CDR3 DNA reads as TGTGCCAGCAGCCTAACCGGGGAGCTGTTTTTT. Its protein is CASSLTGELFF.